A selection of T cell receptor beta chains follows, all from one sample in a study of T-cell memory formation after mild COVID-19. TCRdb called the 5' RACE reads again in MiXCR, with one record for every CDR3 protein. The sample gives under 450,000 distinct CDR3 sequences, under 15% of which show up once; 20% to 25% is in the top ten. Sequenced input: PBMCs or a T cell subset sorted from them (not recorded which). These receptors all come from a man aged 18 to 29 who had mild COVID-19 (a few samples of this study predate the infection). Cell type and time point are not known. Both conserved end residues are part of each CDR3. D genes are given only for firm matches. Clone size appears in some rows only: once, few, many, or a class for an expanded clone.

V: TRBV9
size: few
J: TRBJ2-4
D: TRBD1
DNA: TGTGCCAGCAGCCCGAATCAGGGGGACAAAAACATTCAGTACTTC
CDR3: CASSPNQGDKNIQYF

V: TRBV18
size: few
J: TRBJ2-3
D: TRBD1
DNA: TGTGCCAGCTCAGCGACAGGGGGGCACACAGATACGCAGTATTTT
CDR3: CASSATGGHTDTQYF

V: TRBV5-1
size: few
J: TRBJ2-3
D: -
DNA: TGCGCCAGCAGCTCTGCCCATGGACTGGGTGAGTTCACAGATACGCAGTATTTT
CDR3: CASSSAHGLGEFTDTQYF

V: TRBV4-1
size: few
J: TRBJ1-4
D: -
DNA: TGCGCCAGCAGATCGGGGCCCGCAACTAATGAAAAACTGTTTTTT
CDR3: CASRSGPATNEKLFF

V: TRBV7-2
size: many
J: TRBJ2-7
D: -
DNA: TGTGCCAGCAGCTTTTACCGTTCCACTTACGAGCAGTACTTC
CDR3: CASSFYRSTYEQYF

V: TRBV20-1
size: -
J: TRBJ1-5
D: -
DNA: TGCAGTGATCACCCCGGGATTAGCAATCAGCCCCAGCATTTT
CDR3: CSDHPGISNQPQHF

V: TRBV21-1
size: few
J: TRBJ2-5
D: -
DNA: TGTGCCAGCTTCCCCGGGACAGGGTTAGCGACCCAGTACTTC
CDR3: CASFPGTGLATQYF

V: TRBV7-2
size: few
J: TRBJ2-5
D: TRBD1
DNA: TGTGCCAGCAGCCTATGGGACAGGGGCGAGACCCAGTACTTC
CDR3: CASSLWDRGETQYF

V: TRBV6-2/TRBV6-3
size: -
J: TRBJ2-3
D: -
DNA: TGTGCCAGCAGGCCGCCTAGGGGGGCGCAGGACACAGATACGCAGTATTTT
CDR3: CASRPPRGAQDTDTQYF

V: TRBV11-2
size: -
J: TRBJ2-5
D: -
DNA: TGTGCCAGCAGTACTAGCTCGGAGACCCAGTACTTC
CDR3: CASSTSSETQYF

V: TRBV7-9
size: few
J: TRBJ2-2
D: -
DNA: TGTGCCAGCAGCTTCTCTCTAGCAGGCACCGGGGAGCTGTTTTTT
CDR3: CASSFSLAGTGELFF

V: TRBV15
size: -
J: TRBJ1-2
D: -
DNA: TGTGCCACCAGCAATGGGCAGAACTATGGCTACACCTTC
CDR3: CATSNGQNYGYTF

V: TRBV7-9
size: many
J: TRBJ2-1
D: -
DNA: TGTGCCAGCAGCTTAATTTCAGATGAGCAGTTCTTC
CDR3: CASSLISDEQFF

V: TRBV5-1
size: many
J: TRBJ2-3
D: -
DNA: TGCGCCAGCAGGCGGGCCTTGGACACAGATACGCAGTATTTT
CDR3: CASRRALDTDTQYF

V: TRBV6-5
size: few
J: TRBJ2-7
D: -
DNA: TGTGCCAGCAGTCGCTCTCAGGGTAACGAGCAGTACTTC
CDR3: CASSRSQGNEQYF

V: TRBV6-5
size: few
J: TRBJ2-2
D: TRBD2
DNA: TGTGCCAGCAGAAATCCCCAGCGGGGAAACACCGGGGAGCTGTTTTTT
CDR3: CASRNPQRGNTGELFF

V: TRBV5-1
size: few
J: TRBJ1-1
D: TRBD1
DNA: TGCGCCAGCAGCTTGGCCTCCAGGGGGCGTCAGACTGAAGCTTTCTTT
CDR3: CASSLASRGRQTEAFF

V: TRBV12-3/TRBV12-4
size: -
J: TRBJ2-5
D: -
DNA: TGTGCCAGCAGTATTGGGGGGACTCAAGAGACCCAGTACTTC
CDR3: CASSIGGTQETQYF

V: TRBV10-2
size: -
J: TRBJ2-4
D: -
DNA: TGCGCCACCCAAGTCGAGGCCAAAAACATTCAGTACTTC
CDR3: CATQVEAKNIQYF

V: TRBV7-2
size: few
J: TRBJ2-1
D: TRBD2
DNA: TGTGCCAGCAGGTTCGACGGGAGGAGCTCCTACAATGAGCAGTTCTTC
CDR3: CASRFDGRSSYNEQFF

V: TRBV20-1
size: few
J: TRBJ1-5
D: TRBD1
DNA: TGCAGTGCTCGAGGACAGGGTGGGTACCAGCCCCAGCATTTT
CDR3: CSARGQGGYQPQHF

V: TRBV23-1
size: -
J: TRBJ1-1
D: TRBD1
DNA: TGCGCCAGCAAAATATGGGACAGCCCCCTTGAAGCTTTCTTT
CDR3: CASKIWDSPLEAFF

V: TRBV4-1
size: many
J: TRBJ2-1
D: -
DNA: TGCGCCAGCAGCCACCGGGGAGAAAAGCAGTTCTTC
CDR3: CASSHRGEKQFF

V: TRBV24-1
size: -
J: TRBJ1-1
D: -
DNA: TGTGCCACCATGGGGGTTGGGGGCACTGAAGCTTTCTTT
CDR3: CATMGVGGTEAFF

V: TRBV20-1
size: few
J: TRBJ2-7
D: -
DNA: TGCAGTGCTAGAAATAGGGCGGTGGGGACCTACGAGCAGTACTTC
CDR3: CSARNRAVGTYEQYF

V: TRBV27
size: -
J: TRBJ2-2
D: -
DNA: TGTGCCAGCAGAGGGTTCGAGGACACCGGGGAGCTGTTTTTT
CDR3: CASRGFEDTGELFF

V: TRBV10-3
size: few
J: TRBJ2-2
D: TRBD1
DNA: TGTGCCATCAGTGGGCAGGGGGCGACCGGGGAGCTGTTTTTT
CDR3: CAISGQGATGELFF

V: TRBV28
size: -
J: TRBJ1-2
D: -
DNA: TGTGCCAGCACTTTCGGGACGGATTATGGCTACACCTTC
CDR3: CASTFGTDYGYTF

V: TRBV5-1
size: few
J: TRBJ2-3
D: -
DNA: TGCGCCAGCAGCGACGGGACACCGGGGGATACGCAGTATTTT
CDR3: CASSDGTPGDTQYF

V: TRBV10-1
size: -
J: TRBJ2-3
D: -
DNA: TGCGCCACCCAGTCTTTCCTAGCAGATACGCAGTATTTT
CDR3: CATQSFLADTQYF

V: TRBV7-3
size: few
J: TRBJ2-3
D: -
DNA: TGTGCCAGCAGCTTAATAGGACCGCCGGGGCCAGATACGCAGTATTTT
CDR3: CASSLIGPPGPDTQYF

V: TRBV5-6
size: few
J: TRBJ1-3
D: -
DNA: TGTGCCAGCAGCACGGCCGGGGCTCCCGGAAACACCATATATTTT
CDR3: CASSTAGAPGNTIYF

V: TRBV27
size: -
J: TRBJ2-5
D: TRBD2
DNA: TGTGCCAGCAGTCTACTAGCGGGGGTGGTTGAGACCCAGTACTTC
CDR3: CASSLLAGVVETQYF

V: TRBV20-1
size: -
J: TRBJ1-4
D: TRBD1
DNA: TGCAGTGCTAGGTTCGGGAACAGGGGAATCGAAAAACTGTTTTTT
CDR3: CSARFGNRGIEKLFF

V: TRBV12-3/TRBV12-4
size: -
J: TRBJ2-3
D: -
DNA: TGTGCCAGCAGTTTTTACTTCCCATATAGCGGAGGCACAGATACGCAGTATTTT
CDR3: CASSFYFPYSGGTDTQYF

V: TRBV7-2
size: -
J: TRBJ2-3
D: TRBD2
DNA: TGTGCCAGCACCCTGGGACTAGCGGGGGCCACCCCCACAGATACGCAGTATTTT
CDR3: CASTLGLAGATPTDTQYF

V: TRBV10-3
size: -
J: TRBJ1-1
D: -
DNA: TGTGCCATCAGATCCCCCCCGGGACGGGACAACACTGAAGCTTTCTTT
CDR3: CAIRSPPGRDNTEAFF

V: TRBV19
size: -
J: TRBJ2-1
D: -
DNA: TGTGCCAGCGGGGACGGACCAAGGAGGGAGCAGTTCTTC
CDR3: CASGDGPRREQFF

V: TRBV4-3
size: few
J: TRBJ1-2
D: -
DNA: TGCGCCAGCAGCCAAACGCAGGGAAATGGCTACACCTTC
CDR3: CASSQTQGNGYTF

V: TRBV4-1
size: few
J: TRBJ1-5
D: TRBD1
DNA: TGCGCCAGCAGCCAAGATTTAGGGACAGGGAGTCAGCCCCAGCATTTT
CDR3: CASSQDLGTGSQPQHF

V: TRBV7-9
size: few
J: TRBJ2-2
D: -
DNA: TGTGCCAGCAGCTTTTCACCCTCCGGGGAGCTGTTTTTT
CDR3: CASSFSPSGELFF

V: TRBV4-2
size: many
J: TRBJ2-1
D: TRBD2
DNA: TGTGCCAGCAGCCAGGAGACTAGCGGCAATGAGCAGTTCTTC
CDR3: CASSQETSGNEQFF

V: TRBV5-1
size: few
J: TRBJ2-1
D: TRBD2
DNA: TGCGCCAGCAGCTTTTGGCAGCGGGGCAATGAGCAGTTCTTC
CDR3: CASSFWQRGNEQFF

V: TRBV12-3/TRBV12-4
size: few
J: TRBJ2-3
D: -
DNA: TGTGCCAGCAGTTTATCATGGCGGGGTGATAGCACAGATACGCAGTATTTT
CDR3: CASSLSWRGDSTDTQYF

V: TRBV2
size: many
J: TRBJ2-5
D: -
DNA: TGTGCCAGCAGGGGAGACCAAGAGACCCAGTACTTC
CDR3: CASRGDQETQYF

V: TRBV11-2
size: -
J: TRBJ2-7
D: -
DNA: TGTGCCAGCAGCTTAGAGGCCGGTGACGTGGGGTATCAGTACTTC
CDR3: CASSLEAGDVGYQYF

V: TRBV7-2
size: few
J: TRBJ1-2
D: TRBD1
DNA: TGTGCCAGCAGCCTCGACAGGGGGCGCTTCGTCGGCTACACCTTC
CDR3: CASSLDRGRFVGYTF

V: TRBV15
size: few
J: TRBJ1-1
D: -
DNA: TGTGCCGCCGGCTACAGGACAGTAGCTTTCTTT
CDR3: CAAGYRTVAFF

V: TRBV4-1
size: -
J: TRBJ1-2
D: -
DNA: TGCGCCAGCAGCCTGACTGGGACGGGTTATGGCTACACCTTC
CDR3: CASSLTGTGYGYTF